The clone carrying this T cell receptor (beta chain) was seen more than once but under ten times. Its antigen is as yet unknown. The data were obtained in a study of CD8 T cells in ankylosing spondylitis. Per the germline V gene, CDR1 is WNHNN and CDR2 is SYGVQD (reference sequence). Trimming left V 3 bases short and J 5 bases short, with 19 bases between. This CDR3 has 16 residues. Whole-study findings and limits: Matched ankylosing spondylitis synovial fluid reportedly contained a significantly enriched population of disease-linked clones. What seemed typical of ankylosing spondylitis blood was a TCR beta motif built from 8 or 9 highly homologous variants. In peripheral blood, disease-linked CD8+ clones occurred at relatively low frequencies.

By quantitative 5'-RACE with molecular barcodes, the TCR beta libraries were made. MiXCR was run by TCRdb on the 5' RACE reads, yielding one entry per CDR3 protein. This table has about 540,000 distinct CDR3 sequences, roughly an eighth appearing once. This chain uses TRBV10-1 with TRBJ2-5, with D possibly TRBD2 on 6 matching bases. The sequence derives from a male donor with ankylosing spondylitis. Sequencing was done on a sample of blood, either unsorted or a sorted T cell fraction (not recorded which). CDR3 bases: TGCGCCAGCAGTGAAGGTAGCGGCAATCCCAGGGAGACCCAGTACTTC. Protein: CASSEGSGNPRETQYF.